This T cell receptor (beta chain) was identified in a study of T-cell reconstitution after alpha-beta-depleted transplantation in children. This clonotype was seen repeatedly, ten times or more. Trimming cost V 7 bases and J 4 bases, with 16 bases left between them. The CDR3 has 14 amino acids. Germline V CDR1 and CDR2: SQVTM, ANQGSEA. Unique molecular identifiers tagged the TCRbeta library. TCRdb reprocessed the PCR reads via MiXCR and lists one record per CDR3 protein. Of about 100,000 distinct CDR3 sequences detected, 7% to 8% appear once; the ten largest clones hold about 17%. The starting material was PBMCs, obtained before TCRalphabeta/CD19-depleted stem cell transplant. V gene TRBV29-1 combines with J gene TRBJ2-2, with D perhaps being TRBD1 or TRBD2 (6 bases each). The clonotype was recovered from a boy aged 2 to 10 with acute lymphoblastic leukemia, due to receive a stem cell transplant. The CDR3 sequence is CSAVEGGSTGELFF. The CDR3 DNA reads TGCAGCGCCGTGGAGGGGGGAAGCACCGGGGAGCTGTTTTTT.